These 26 T cell receptor beta chains originate from one sample sequenced in a study of radiation and T cells in renal cell carcinoma (dated by TCRdb to 2020 to 2022). Explained via the paper, the time point label denotes: blood 4 weeks post-SBRT, at nephrectomy. According to the study, the label for this sample's treatment or condition signals: 15 Gy SBRT to primary tumor, nephrectomy 4 weeks later. Libraries came from the immunoSEQ multiplex PCR assay. TCRdb carries this immuneACCESS record with in-frame sequences only. Its versions omit some clonotypes, under half of them owing to an unresolved V gene in the studies checked, with the rest unexplained. The sample includes 60,000 to 95,000 clones, with around 78% observed a single time. The ten most abundant clones make up approximately 2.3% of the sample. Sequenced material: blood, taken from a patient whose treatment included radiotherapy and nephrectomy. The origin of the receptors is an older woman with renal cell carcinoma.

The chain is built from TRBV9 and TRBJ2-3, with 9 bases lining up with TRBD2. The germline V gene encodes CDR1 SGDLS and CDR2 YYNGEE. This CDR3 spans 16 amino acids. With 4 bases clipped from V and 3 bases from J, the junction kept 9 bases outside the gene matches. CDR3 DNA sequence: TGTGCCAGCAGCCGGAGCCCGGGACTAGCAACAGATACGCAGTATTTT. This translates into CASSRSPGLATDTQYF.

The V and J genes are TRBV19 and TRBJ2-7; 7 bases align to TRBD1. Germline CDR1 reads LNHDA; CDR2 reads SQIVND (reference sequence). The CDR3 runs to 15 residues. The V segment lost 1 base and the J segment 0 bases; nucleotides outside the gene matches: 3. CDR3: CASSIGGQTSYEQYF. As DNA, the CDR3 is TGTGCCAGTAGTATAGGGGGACAGACCTCCTACGAGCAGTACTTC.

The rearrangement uses TRBV5-1 and TRBJ2-5, with unresolved D. From germline, CDR1 is SGHRS and CDR2 YFSETQ. The CDR3 loop spans 16 amino acids. V was trimmed by 2 bases and J by 5 bases, leaving 19 bases between them. The CDR3 DNA reads as TGCGCCAGCAGCTTCAATCACATGGGTTCCGGGGAGACCCAGTACTTC. Amino acids: CASSFNHMGSGETQYF.

The chain joins TRBV5-8 to TRBJ2-3; 12 bases line up with TRBD2. CDR3 size: 16 residues. Germline V gene data show CDR1 as SGHTS and CDR2 as YDEGEE. V lost 4 bases to trimming and J lost 4 bases; unmatched junction nucleotides: 7. The CDR3 DNA reads as TGTGCCAGCAGCCCCGGACTAGCGGGACCCCCAGATACGCAGTATTTT. Amino acid sequence: CASSPGLAGPPDTQYF. Filled out from reference TRBV5-8 and TRBJ2-3, the complete variable domain reads EAGVTQSPTHLIKTRGQQATLRCSPISGHTSVYWYQQALGLGLQFLLWYDEGEERNRGNFPPRFSGRQFPNYSSELNVNALELEDSALYLCASSPGLAGPPDTQYFGPGTRLTVL.

V usage is TRBV9 and J usage is TRBJ1-2; possibly TRBD1 for D (6 bases). V lost 0 bases and J lost 2, with 11 bases in between. The CDR3 contains 15 residues. Germline CDR1 SGDLS, CDR2 YYNGEE. CDR3 residues: CASSVAGAANYGYTF. The DNA for the CDR3 is TGTGCCAGCAGCGTAGCGGGGGCGGCGAACTATGGCTACACCTTC.

The V call is TRBV4-1, the J call TRBJ1-5, with D tentatively TRBD1 (5 bases). V was shortened by 0 bases and J by 7 bases, with 13 bases between the two germline ends. The length of the CDR3 is 15 residues. Germline CDR1 and CDR2: MGHRA and YSYEKL. CDR3 bases: TGCGCCAGCAGCCAAGATGGTTCCAGGGAACAGCCCCAGCATTTT. Protein product: CASSQDGSREQPQHF.

Only a few counts were recorded for this clone. The chain carries TRBV30 and TRBJ1-1; the D is unclear. There are 14 residues in the CDR3. Germline CDR1 and CDR2: GTSNPN and SVGIG (reference sequence). Trimming cost V 0 bases and J 1 base, with 9 bases left between them. The CDR3, as DNA: TGTGCCTGGAGTGTAATCTCCGCGAACACTGAAGCTTTCTTT. Protein product: CAWSVISANTEAFF.

V is TRBV9 and J is TRBJ2-1; 7 positions match TRBD2. Trimming removed 0 bases from V and 2 bases from J; junction bases left unmatched: 8. CDR1 is SGDLS, CDR2 YYNGEE, per germline. The CDR3 totals 17 residues. This CDR3 is CASSVAPGGGTYNEQFF. The CDR3 bases are TGTGCCAGCAGCGTAGCTCCGGGGGGAGGGACCTACAATGAGCAGTTCTTC.

The chain's CDR3 is CASSLVPKGSTDTQYF. The CDR3 nucleotides are TGTGCCAGCTCACTGGTTCCGAAAGGTAGCACAGATACGCAGTATTTT. The chain has TRBV18 and TRBJ2-3, with D hard to call. CDR3 length equals 16 residues. Germline CDR1 KGHSH, CDR2 LQKENI. V was clipped by 4 bases and J by 0 bases, with 14 bases between them.

The chain has TRBV27 and TRBJ1-4; D is possibly TRBD1 (6 bases). Trimming stripped 3 bases from V and 7 bases from J, with 18 bases between. CDR3 length: 16 residues. Germline CDR1 and CDR2: MNHEY and SMNVEV (reference sequence). The CDR3 here is CASSLGAGWGSEKLFF. CDR3 nucleotides: TGTGCCAGCAGTTTGGGGGCAGGGTGGGGGAGTGAAAAACTGTTTTTT.

The chain is built from TRBV9 and TRBJ2-3; unclear D gene. This CDR3 contains 15 residues. Per germline, CDR1 SGDLS and CDR2 YYNGEE. Trimming shortened V by 2 bases and J by 0 bases, and 10 bases separated the two germline ends. CDR3 in amino acids: CASSVTATSTDTQYF. The CDR3, as DNA: TGTGCCAGCAGCGTGACGGCTACTAGCACAGATACGCAGTATTTT.

This rearrangement joins TRBV6-1 to TRBJ1-2, with 9 bases that match TRBD1. Germline loops: CDR1 MNHNS, CDR2 SASEGT. The length of the CDR3 is 14 residues. V trimming: 7 bases; J trimming: 1 base; junction bases outside the gene matches: 4. For the CDR3, the DNA is TGTGCCAGCATACAGGGACAGGGTAACTATGGCTACACCTTC. Amino acid sequence: CASIQGQGNYGYTF.

In its sample, this clone was seen a few times. The chain combines TRBV4-2 with TRBJ2-5, with TRBD2 matching 13 bases. Germline assignment: CDR1 LGHNA and CDR2 YNFKEQ. The CDR3 loop spans 19 amino acids. J lost 2 bases, V lost 2 bases, and 11 bases had no gene match. CDR3 DNA: TGTGCCAGCAGCCAAACGGGAGGACTAGCGGGAGTGGGGCAAGAGACCCAGTACTTC. Protein sequence: CASSQTGGLAGVGQETQYF.

CDR3 nucleotides: TGTGCCAGCAGTGAACAACTAGCGGGAGGGCCCTACGAGCAGTACTTC. Translation: CASSEQLAGGPYEQYF. The chain recombines TRBV6-1 with TRBJ2-7; 13 positions match TRBD2. With 2 bases clipped from V and 2 bases from J, the junction kept 3 bases outside the gene matches. The CDR3 spans 16 residues. Looked up from germline, CDR1 is MNHNS and CDR2 is SASEGT.

This clone was picked up a small number of times. The rearrangement joins TRBV5-1 to TRBJ1-1; D unresolved. This CDR3 has 11 amino acids. Trimming removed 3 bases at V and 6 bases at J, with 6 bases between. CDR1 and CDR2 from the germline V gene are SGHRS and YFSETQ. In DNA form, the CDR3 reads TGCGCCAGCAGCTATGGGTCTGAAGCTTTCTTT. Protein: CASSYGSEAFF.

V gene TRBV5-4 combines with J gene TRBJ2-1; possibly TRBD2 for D (6 bases). The CDR3 has 12 amino acids. CDR1 SGHNT and CDR2 YYREEE come from the germline V gene (reference sequence). Trimming shortened V by 0 bases and J by 9 bases, and 7 bases separated the two germline ends. The DNA for the CDR3 is TGTGCCAGCAGCTTGGTGGGGGGTGAGCAGTTCTTC. Residues: CASSLVGGEQFF.

This chain connects TRBV27 to TRBJ1-1; D unresolved. The germline V gene has CDR1 MNHEY and CDR2 SMNVEV (reference sequence). This CDR3 has 12 amino acids. Between the trimmed V and J ends, which lost 6 bases and 6 bases, there was a span of 11 bases. As DNA, the CDR3 is TGTGCCAGCAGGGAGGGCGGTTCTGAAGCTTTCTTT. It is translated as CASREGGSEAFF.

J is TRBJ2-3 and V is TRBV5-1; D ambiguous. CDR3 size: 11 residues. V dropped 7 bases and J dropped 4 bases, with 7 bases sitting between them. In germline, CDR1 is SGHRS, CDR2 YFSETQ. The CDR3 DNA reads as TGCGCCAGCTCGTACGCAGATACGCAGTATTTT. It encodes CASSYADTQYF.

J is TRBJ2-5 and V is TRBV4-1; TRBD1 matches at 11 bases. Unmatched junction bases numbered 8, after V lost 4 bases and J lost 4 bases. CDR3 length: 16 residues. Germline CDR1 is MGHRA and CDR2 is YSYEKL. This CDR3 is CASSPRGTGGLETQYF. The DNA for the CDR3 is TGCGCCAGCAGCCCCCGGGGGACAGGGGGTTTAGAGACCCAGTACTTC.

The chain recombines TRBV5-1 with TRBJ1-2, with 10 bases aligning to TRBD1. The CDR3 length is 15 residues. Germline V lookup: CDR1 SGHRS, CDR2 YFSETQ. J gave up 9 bases and V 0 bases, and 8 bases lay outside the gene matches. CDR3 bases: TGCGCCAGCAGCTTGGAGTTTGGGGGACAGGGGAGCTACACCTTC. Translated: CASSLEFGGQGSYTF.

J is TRBJ2-2 and V is TRBV29-1, with TRBD1 identical over 10 bases. The CDR3 covers 14 residues. The trim removed 4 bases at V and 3 bases at J, leaving 2 bases unmatched. The germline V gene encodes CDR1 SQVTM and CDR2 ANQGSEA. The CDR3 protein is CSVGQGADTGELFF. CDR3 sequence (DNA): TGCAGCGTTGGACAGGGGGCGGACACCGGGGAGCTGTTTTTT.

This clone has a single count. The V gene is TRBV19, the J gene TRBJ2-3; 9 positions match TRBD1. J lost 0 bases, V lost 10 bases, and 8 bases had no gene match. The germline gives CDR1 LNHDA, CDR2 SQIVND (reference sequence). The CDR3 extends over 15 amino acids. The CDR3 is CATKDRGGSTDTQYF. The DNA for the CDR3 is TGTGCCACGAAAGACAGGGGGGGTAGCACAGATACGCAGTATTTT.

The chain recombines TRBV6-5 with TRBJ2-3; D gene ambiguous. V was clipped by 8 bases and J by 2 bases, with 5 bases between them. CDR3 size: 11 residues. CDR1 and CDR2 (germline): MNHEY, SVGAGI. The CDR3 DNA follows: TGTGCCAGCGCAAACACAGATACGCAGTATTTT. It yields the protein CASANTDTQYF.

The chain recombines TRBV5-1 with TRBJ1-2, with 7 bases fitting TRBD1. V lost 6 bases to trimming and J lost 4 bases; unmatched junction nucleotides: 15. Germline loops: CDR1 SGHRS, CDR2 YFSETQ. The CDR3 covers 16 residues. The CDR3: CASTSQPQGDGYGYTF. The CDR3 nucleotides are TGCGCCAGCACCTCACAGCCCCAGGGGGACGGCTATGGCTACACCTTC.

The chain joins TRBV5-1 to TRBJ2-7; TRBD1 or TRBD2 may be the D gene (8 bases each). Looked up from germline, CDR1 is SGHRS and CDR2 is YFSETQ. This CDR3 is 14 amino acids long. Trimming left V 6 bases short and J 3 bases short, with 16 bases between. This chain's CDR3 is CASNREGQVYEQYF. As DNA, the CDR3 is TGCGCCAGCAACCGGGAGGGACAGGTCTACGAGCAGTACTTC.

With respect to this clone: Its ends do not fully match the called genes, so a read error is possible. The V and J genes are TRBV15 and TRBJ1-2, with D uncertain. Germline V CDR1 and CDR2: LNHNV, YYDKDF (reference sequence). The CDR3 length is 14 residues. For the CDR3, the DNA is TGTGCCGCCAGCAGAGATCGGAATGACTATGGCTACACCTTC. It codes for CAASRDRNDYGYTF.